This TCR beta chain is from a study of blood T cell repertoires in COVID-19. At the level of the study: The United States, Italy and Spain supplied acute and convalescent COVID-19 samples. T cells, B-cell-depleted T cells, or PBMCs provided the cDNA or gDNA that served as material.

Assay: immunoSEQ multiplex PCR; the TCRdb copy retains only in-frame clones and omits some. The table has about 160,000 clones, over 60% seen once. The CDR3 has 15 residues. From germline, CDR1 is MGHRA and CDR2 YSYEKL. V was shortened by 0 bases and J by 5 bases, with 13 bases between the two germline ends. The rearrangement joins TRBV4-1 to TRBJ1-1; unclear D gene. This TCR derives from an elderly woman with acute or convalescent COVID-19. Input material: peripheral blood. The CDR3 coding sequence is TGCGCCAGCAGCCAAGACAACTCGGGGAGGACTGAAGCTTTCTTT. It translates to CASSQDNSGRTEAFF.